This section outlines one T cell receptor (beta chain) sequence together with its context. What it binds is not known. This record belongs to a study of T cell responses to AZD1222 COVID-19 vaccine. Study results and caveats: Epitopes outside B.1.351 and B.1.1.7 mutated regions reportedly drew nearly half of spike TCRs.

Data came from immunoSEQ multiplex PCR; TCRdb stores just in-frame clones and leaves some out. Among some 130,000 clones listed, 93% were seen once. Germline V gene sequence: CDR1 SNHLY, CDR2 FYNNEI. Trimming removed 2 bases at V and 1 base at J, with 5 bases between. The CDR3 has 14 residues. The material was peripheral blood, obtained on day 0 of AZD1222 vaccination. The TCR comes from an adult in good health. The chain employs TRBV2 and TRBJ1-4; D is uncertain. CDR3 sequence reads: CASSERVTNEKLFF. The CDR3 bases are TGTGCCAGCAGTGAACGGGTAACTAATGAAAAACTGTTTTTT.